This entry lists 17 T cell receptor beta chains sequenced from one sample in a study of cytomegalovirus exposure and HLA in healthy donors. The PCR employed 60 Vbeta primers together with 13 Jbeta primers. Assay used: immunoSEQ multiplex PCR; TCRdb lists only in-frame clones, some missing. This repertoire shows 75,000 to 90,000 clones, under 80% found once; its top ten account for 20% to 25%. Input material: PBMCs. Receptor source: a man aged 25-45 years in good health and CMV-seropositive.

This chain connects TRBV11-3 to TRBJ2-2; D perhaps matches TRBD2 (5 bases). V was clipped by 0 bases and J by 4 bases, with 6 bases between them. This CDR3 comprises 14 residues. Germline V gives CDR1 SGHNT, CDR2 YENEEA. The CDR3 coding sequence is TGTGCCAGCAGCTTAGAGGGGAGCACCGGGGAGCTGTTTTTT. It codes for CASSLEGSTGELFF.

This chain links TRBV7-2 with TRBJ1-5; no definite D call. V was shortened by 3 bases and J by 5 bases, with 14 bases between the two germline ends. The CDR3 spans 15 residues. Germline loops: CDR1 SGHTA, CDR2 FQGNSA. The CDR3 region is CASSFNFASHQPQHF. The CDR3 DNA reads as TGTGCCAGCAGCTTTAACTTCGCGAGTCATCAGCCCCAGCATTTT.

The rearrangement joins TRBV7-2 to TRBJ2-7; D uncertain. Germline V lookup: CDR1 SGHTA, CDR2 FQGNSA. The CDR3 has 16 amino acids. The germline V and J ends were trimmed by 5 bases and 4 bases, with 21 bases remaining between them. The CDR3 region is CASSLKTVPREYEQYF. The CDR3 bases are TGTGCCAGCAGCCTCAAGACTGTTCCCAGAGAGTACGAGCAGTACTTC. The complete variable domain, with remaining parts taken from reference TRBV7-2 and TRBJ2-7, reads GAGVSQSPSNKVTEKGKDVELRCDPISGHTALYWYRQSLGQGLEFLIYFQGNSAPDKSGLPSDRFSAERTGGSVSTLTIQRTQQEDSAVYLCASSLKTVPREYEQYFGPGTRLTVT.

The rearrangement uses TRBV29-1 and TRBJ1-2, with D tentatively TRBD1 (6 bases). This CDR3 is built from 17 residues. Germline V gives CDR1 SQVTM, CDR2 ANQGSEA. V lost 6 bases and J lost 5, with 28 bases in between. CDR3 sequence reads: CSVGTFRDTEGSYGYTF. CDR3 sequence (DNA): TGCAGCGTAGGCACGTTCCGGGACACCGAAGGATCATATGGCTACACCTTC.

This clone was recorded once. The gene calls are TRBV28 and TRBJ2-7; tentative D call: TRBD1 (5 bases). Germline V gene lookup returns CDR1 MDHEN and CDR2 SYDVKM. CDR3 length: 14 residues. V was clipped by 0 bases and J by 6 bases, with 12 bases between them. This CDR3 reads CASSLWSRVGEQYF. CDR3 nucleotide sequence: TGTGCCAGCAGTTTATGGAGCAGGGTCGGCGAGCAGTACTTC.

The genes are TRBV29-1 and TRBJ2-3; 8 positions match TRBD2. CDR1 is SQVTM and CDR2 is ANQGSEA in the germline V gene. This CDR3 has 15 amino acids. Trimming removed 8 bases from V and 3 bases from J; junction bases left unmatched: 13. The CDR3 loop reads CSISGGQPRTDTQYF. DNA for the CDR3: TGCAGCATCAGCGGGGGTCAGCCTAGGACAGATACGCAGTATTTT.

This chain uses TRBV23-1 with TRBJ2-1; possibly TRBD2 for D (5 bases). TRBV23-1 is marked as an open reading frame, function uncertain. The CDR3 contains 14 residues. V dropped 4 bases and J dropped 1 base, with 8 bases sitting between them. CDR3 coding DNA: TGCGCCAGCAGTCGGAAGCGGTCCTACAATGAGCAGTTCTTC. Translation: CASSRKRSYNEQFF.

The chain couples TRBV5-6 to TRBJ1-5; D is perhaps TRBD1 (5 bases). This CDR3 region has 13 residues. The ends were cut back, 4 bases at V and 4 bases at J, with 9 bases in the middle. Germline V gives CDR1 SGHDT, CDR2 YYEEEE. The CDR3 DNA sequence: TGTGCCAGCAGCCCGGGGGGGAATCAGCCCCAGCATTTT. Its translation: CASSPGGNQPQHF.

CDR3 amino acids: CASSVGGVWGSDNEQFF. The CDR3 DNA sequence: TGTGCCAGCAGCGTAGGCGGGGTGTGGGGCTCGGACAATGAGCAGTTCTTC. V gene TRBV9 combines with J gene TRBJ2-1; tentative D call: TRBD2 (6 bases). The germline CDR1 and CDR2 sequences are SGDLS and YYNGEE. The V end was cut by 0 bases, the J end by 5 bases, with 18 bases between. The CDR3 sequence is 17 residues long.

CDR3 bases: TGTGCCAGCAGCTTAGCAGGAAAGAGAGTTTATGGCTACACCTTC. Translation gives CASSLAGKRVYGYTF. The chain employs TRBV13 and TRBJ1-2, with D unclear. Germline V gene data show CDR1 as PRHDT and CDR2 as FYEKMQ (reference sequence). CDR3 length: 15 residues. Trimming removed 1 base at V and 5 bases at J, with 14 bases between.

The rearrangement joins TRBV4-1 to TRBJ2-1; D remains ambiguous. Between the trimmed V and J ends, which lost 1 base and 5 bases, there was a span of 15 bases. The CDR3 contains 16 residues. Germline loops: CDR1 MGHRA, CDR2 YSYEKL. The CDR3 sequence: CASSQAPVLKDNEQFF. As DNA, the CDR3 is TGCGCCAGCAGCCAAGCCCCGGTACTAAAGGACAATGAGCAGTTCTTC.

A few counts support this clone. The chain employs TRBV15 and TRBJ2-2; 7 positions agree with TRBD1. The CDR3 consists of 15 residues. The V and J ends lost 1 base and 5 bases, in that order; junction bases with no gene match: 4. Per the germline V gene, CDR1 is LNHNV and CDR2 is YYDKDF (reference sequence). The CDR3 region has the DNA TGTGCCACCAGCAGAGTGAGACAGGGAACCGGGGAGCTGTTTTTT. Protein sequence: CATSRVRQGTGELFF.

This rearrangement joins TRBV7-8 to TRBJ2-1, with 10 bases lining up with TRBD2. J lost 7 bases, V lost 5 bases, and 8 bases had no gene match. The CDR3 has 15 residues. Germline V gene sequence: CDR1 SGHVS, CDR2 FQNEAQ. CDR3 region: CASSPLAGGKNEQFF. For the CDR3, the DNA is TGTGCCAGCAGCCCGTTAGCGGGAGGCAAAAATGAGCAGTTCTTC.

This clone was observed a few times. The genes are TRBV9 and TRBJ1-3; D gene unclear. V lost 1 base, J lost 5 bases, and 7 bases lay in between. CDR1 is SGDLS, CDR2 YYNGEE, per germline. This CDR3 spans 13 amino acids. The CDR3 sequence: CASSVTFRNTIYF. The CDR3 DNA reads TGTGCCAGCAGCGTAACATTTAGAAACACCATATATTTT.

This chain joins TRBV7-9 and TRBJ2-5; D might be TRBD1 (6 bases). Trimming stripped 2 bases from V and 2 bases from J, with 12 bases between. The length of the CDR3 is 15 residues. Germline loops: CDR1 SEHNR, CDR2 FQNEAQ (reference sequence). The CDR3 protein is CASSLHQGTQETQYF. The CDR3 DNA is TGTGCCAGCAGCTTACATCAGGGGACGCAAGAGACCCAGTACTTC.

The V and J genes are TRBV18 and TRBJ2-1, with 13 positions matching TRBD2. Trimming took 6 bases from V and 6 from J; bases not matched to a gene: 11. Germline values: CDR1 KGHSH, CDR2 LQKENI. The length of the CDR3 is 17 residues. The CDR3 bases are TGTGCCAGCTCGTTCCGGACTAGCGGGAGTCACTTCAATGAGCAGTTCTTC. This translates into CASSFRTSGSHFNEQFF.

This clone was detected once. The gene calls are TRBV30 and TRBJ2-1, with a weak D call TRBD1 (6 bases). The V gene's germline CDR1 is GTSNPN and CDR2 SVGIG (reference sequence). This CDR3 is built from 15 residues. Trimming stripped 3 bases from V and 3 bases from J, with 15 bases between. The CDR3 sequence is CAWSAVGTYYNEQFF. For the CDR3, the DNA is TGTGCCTGGAGCGCCGTGGGGACATACTACAATGAGCAGTTCTTC.